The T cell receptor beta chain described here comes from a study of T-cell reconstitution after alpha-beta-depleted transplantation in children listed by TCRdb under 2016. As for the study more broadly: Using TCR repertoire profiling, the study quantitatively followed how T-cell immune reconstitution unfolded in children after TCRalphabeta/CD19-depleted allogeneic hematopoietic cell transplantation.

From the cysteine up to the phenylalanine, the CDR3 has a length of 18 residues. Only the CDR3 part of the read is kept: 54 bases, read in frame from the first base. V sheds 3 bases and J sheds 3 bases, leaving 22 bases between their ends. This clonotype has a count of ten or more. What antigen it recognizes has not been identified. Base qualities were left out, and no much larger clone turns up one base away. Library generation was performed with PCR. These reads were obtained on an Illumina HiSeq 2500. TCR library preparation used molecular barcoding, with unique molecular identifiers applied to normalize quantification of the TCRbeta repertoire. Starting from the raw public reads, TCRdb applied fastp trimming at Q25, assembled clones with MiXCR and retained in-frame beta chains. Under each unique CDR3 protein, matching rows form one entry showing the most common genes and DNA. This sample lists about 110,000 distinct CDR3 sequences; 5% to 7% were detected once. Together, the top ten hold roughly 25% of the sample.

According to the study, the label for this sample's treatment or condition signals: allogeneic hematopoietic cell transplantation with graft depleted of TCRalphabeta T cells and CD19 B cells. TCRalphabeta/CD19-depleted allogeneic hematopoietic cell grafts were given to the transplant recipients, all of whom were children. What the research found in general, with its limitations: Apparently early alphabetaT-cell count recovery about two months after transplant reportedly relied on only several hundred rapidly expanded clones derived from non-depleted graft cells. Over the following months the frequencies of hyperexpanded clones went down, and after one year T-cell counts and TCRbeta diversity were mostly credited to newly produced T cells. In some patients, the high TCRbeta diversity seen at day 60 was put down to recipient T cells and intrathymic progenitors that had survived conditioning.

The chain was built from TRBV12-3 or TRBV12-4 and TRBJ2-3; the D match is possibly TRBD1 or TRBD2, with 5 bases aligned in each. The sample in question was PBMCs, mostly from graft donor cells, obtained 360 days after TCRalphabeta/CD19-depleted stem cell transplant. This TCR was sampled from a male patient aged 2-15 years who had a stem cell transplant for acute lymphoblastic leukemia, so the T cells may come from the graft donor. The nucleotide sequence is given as TGTGCCAGCAGTTTGCCCTCGGACTTTTCAGAGGGGACAGATACGCAGTATTTT. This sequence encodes CASSLPSDFSEGTDTQYF.